The T cell receptor (beta chain) described here comes from a study of CD8 T cells in ankylosing spondylitis. Study-level points and caveats: Several of the motif variants were reported before in synovial fluid and blood from reactive arthritis. As reported, disease-linked clones showed significant enrichment in matched ankylosing spondylitis synovial fluid. The study identified a TCR beta motif of roughly eight highly homologous variants that appeared characteristic of ankylosing spondylitis blood.

Libraries for TCR beta were made by quantitative 5'-RACE with molecular barcodes. MiXCR, applied by TCRdb to the 5' RACE reads, yields one record per CDR3 protein. The sample consists of some 150,000 distinct CDR3 sequences, approximately 44% of them appearing once. This clonotype was observed a handful of times. Antigen: not known. The germline V gene encodes CDR1 LNHNV and CDR2 YYDKDF (reference sequence). The CDR3 spans 12 residues. The V and J ends lost 5 bases and 4 bases respectively, with 5 bases between them. Sequenced sample: synovial fluid, either unsorted or a sorted T cell fraction (not recorded which). The TCR sequence derives from a male donor with ankylosing spondylitis. The V gene is TRBV15, the J gene TRBJ2-2, with D unclear. The CDR3 loop reads CATSSTTGELFF. The DNA of the CDR3 is TGTGCCACCAGCTCTACCACCGGGGAGCTGTTTTTT.